Below are 21 T cell receptor beta chains sequenced from a single sample in a study of cytomegalovirus exposure and HLA in healthy donors. Primers included in the PCR were 60 Vbeta and 13 Jbeta primers. The assay was immunoSEQ multiplex PCR, and TCRdb's table has in-frame clones only and misses some. The repertoire table contains tens of thousands of clones. The sequenced sample was PBMCs. The receptors derive from a female donor in good health and CMV-seropositive.

V usage is TRBV7-9 and J usage is TRBJ2-1, with a weak D call TRBD2 (6 bases). CDR3 size: 15 residues. V was shortened by 5 bases and J by 3 bases, with 14 bases between the two germline ends. The germline CDR1 and CDR2 sequences are SEHNR and FQNEAQ (reference sequence). Written as DNA, the CDR3 is TGTGCCAGCAGCGCTAGTGCGACTAGCTACAATGAGCAGTTCTTC. Protein: CASSASATSYNEQFF.

The chain uses TRBV4-1 and TRBJ1-1, with D uncertain. CDR1 MGHRA and CDR2 YSYEKL come from the germline V gene. V was shortened by 4 bases and J by 4 bases, with 7 bases between the two germline ends. CDR3 length equals 12 residues. The CDR3 DNA reads as TGCGCCAGCAGCCCCGGGGTCACTGAAGCTTTCTTT. Translation gives CASSPGVTEAFF.

V usage is TRBV5-1 and J usage is TRBJ1-5; TRBD1 matches 9 bases. Looked up from germline, CDR1 is SGHRS and CDR2 is YFSETQ. Trimming removed 4 bases from V and 3 bases from J; junction bases left unmatched: 8. This CDR3 has 16 amino acids. CDR3: CASSPGTGNLNQPQHF. CDR3 DNA sequence: TGCGCCAGCAGCCCGGGGACAGGGAACCTCAATCAGCCCCAGCATTTT. Supplemented by reference TRBV5-1 and TRBJ1-5, the full variable domain reads KAGVTQTPRYLIKTRGQQVTLSCSPISGHRSVSWYQQTPGQGLQFLFEYFSETQRNKGNFPGRFSGRQFSNSRSEMNVSTLELGDSALYLCASSPGTGNLNQPQHFGDGTRLSIL.

The chain recombines TRBV4-2 with TRBJ2-1, with D unclear. The CDR3 is 16 residues long. Trimming removed 4 bases from V and 0 bases from J, with 13 bases in between. Germline V lookup: CDR1 LGHNA, CDR2 YNFKEQ. The CDR3 sequence is CASSLLAVSSYNEQFF. CDR3 DNA sequence: TGTGCCAGCAGCCTTTTAGCCGTTAGCTCCTACAATGAGCAGTTCTTC.

The rearrangement uses TRBV5-1 and TRBJ2-5; a weak D match, TRBD2 (5 bases). V was trimmed by 0 bases and J by 4 bases, leaving 16 bases between them. Germline CDR1 reads SGHRS; CDR2 reads YFSETQ. The CDR3 loop spans 16 amino acids. Here the CDR3 reads CASSLGSLVAGETQYF. For the CDR3, the DNA is TGCGCCAGCAGCTTGGGCAGCTTAGTTGCGGGAGAGACCCAGTACTTC.

This chain connects TRBV7-9 to TRBJ1-2, with D maybe TRBD1 (5 bases). The CDR3 is 18 amino acids. Trimming pared 7 bases from V and 0 bases from J, leaving 24 bases between. Germline values: CDR1 SEHNR, CDR2 FQNEAQ (reference sequence). The CDR3 DNA reads as TGTGCCAGCACCCCCCGGGAGGGCAGGGCTCACTCTAACTATGGCTACACCTTC. As protein: CASTPREGRAHSNYGYTF.

The CDR3 region is CSVEDIRGMNTGELFF. DNA of the CDR3: TGCAGCGTTGAAGATATTCGAGGGATGAACACCGGGGAGCTGTTTTTT. This chain uses TRBV29-1 with TRBJ2-2, with D maybe TRBD2 (5 bases). Between the trimmed V and J ends, which lost 0 bases and 1 base, there was a span of 12 bases. Germline V lookup: CDR1 SQVTM, CDR2 ANQGSEA. The CDR3 has 16 residues.

For the CDR3, the DNA is TGTGCCAGCAGCTTCAGAACTAGCGGGTCCAATGAGCAGTTCTTC. Its protein product is CASSFRTSGSNEQFF. The J gene is TRBJ2-1, the V gene TRBV11-3, with TRBD2 matching 9 bases. Looked up from germline, CDR1 is SGHNT and CDR2 is YENEEA. Trimming took 3 bases from V and 6 from J; bases not matched to a gene: 6. CDR3 length: 15 residues.

The rearrangement uses TRBV18 and TRBJ2-3; 8 bases align to TRBD2. The CDR3 is 16 residues long. V was clipped by 1 base and J by 0 bases; unmatched bases: 3. Germline V gene sequence: CDR1 KGHSH, CDR2 LQKENI. The CDR3 region has the DNA TGTGCCAGCTCACCACAGGCGGGGGGCAGCACAGATACGCAGTATTTT. The encoded protein is CASSPQAGGSTDTQYF.

The rearrangement links TRBV15 to TRBJ1-5; D gene uncertain. The CDR3 runs to 16 residues. Trimming removed 0 bases at V and 1 base at J, with 10 bases between. Germline CDR1 LNHNV, CDR2 YYDKDF (reference sequence). The CDR3 DNA reads TGTGCCACCAGCAGAGACGCTAGCACGAGCAATCAGCCCCAGCATTTT. Amino acid sequence: CATSRDASTSNQPQHF.

The chain has TRBV6-6 and TRBJ2-7, with no clear D. The ends were cut back, 6 bases at V and 2 bases at J, with 8 bases in the middle. The germline V gene encodes CDR1 MNHNY and CDR2 SVGAGI (reference sequence). The CDR3 length is 12 residues. The CDR3 sequence: CASSTNPYEQYF. CDR3 nucleotides: TGTGCCAGCAGCACTAACCCCTACGAGCAGTACTTC.

The chain uses TRBV28 and TRBJ1-2; D unresolved. The CDR3 is made up of 11 amino acids. Germline values: CDR1 MDHEN, CDR2 SYDVKM. Trimming left V 4 bases short and J 8 bases short, with 8 bases between. CDR3 sequence: CASSSGQGYTF. Here the CDR3 DNA reads TGTGCCAGCAGTTCAGGTCAAGGCTACACCTTC.

This chain connects TRBV5-1 to TRBJ2-1; 9 bases fit TRBD2. Looked up from germline, CDR1 is SGHRS and CDR2 is YFSETQ. V shed 4 bases, J shed 5 bases, and the junction held 10 bases outside the gene matches. This CDR3 is built from 16 residues. This chain's CDR3 is CASSPPLAGVDNEQFF. The CDR3 coding sequence is TGCGCCAGCAGCCCACCTTTAGCGGGGGTCGACAATGAGCAGTTCTTC.

The J gene is TRBJ2-6, the V gene TRBV7-9; D is perhaps TRBD1 (6 bases). V lost 4 bases and J 0 bases, leaving 7 bases between the germline ends. Germline V gives CDR1 SEHNR, CDR2 FQNEAQ (reference sequence). The CDR3 is 15 residues long. CDR3 sequence: CASSSRGSGANVLTF. In nucleotides, the CDR3 is TGTGCCAGCAGCTCCAGGGGCTCTGGGGCCAACGTCCTGACTTTC.

The rearrangement links TRBV29-1 to TRBJ2-2, with D tentatively TRBD2 (5 bases). V was trimmed by 3 bases and J by 5 bases, leaving 7 bases between them. CDR3 length equals 12 residues. Germline loops: CDR1 SQVTM, CDR2 ANQGSEA. The CDR3 nucleotides are TGCAGCGTTGAGGGCGGGACCGGGGAGCTGTTTTTT. Its protein product is CSVEGGTGELFF.

V is TRBV28 and J is TRBJ1-5, with a weak D call TRBD1 (6 bases). The CDR3 contains 14 residues. With 5 bases removed from V and 8 bases from J, the gap between germline ends came to 16 bases. The V gene's germline CDR1 is MDHEN and CDR2 SYDVKM. The CDR3: CASSDTGTLKPQHF. In nucleotides, the CDR3 is TGTGCCAGCAGTGATACCGGGACACTCAAGCCCCAGCATTTT.

The gene calls are TRBV6-5 and TRBJ2-7; D possibly corresponds to TRBD1 (6 bases). The germline CDR1 and CDR2 sequences are MNHEY and SVGAGI. The CDR3 loop spans 14 amino acids. Trimming took 10 bases from V and 3 from J, leaving 19 bases between them. The CDR3 sequence is CATTRVQGNYEQYF. CDR3 nucleotides: TGTGCCACCACCCGAGTACAGGGTAACTACGAGCAGTACTTC.

Regarding this clone: One end of the junction does not line up with germline, which may come from a read error. The rearrangement joins TRBV7-7 to TRBJ1-4; 9 bases are a match to TRBD1. Germline CDR1 and CDR2: SSHAT and FNYEAQ (reference sequence). The CDR3 spans 15 residues. The DNA of the CDR3 is TGTGCTAGCAGCCCAGGGACAGGGAACGGAGAAAAACTGTTTTTT. This encodes CASSPGTGNGEKLFF. The complete variable domain, with remaining parts taken from reference TRBV7-7 and TRBJ1-4, reads GAGVSQSPRYKVTKRGQDVTLRCDPISSHATLYWYQQALGQGPEFLTYFNYEAQPDKSGLPSDRFSAERPEGSISTLTIQRTEQRDSAMYRCASSPGTGNGEKLFFGSGTQLSVL.

The V gene is TRBV9, the J gene TRBJ2-3; 10 bases align to TRBD1. With V trimmed by 2 bases and J by 4 bases, 7 bases remained unmatched. The length of the CDR3 is 16 residues. Germline CDR1 SGDLS, CDR2 YYNGEE. This chain's CDR3 is CASSVPTGGAADTQYF. CDR3 sequence (DNA): TGTGCCAGCAGCGTCCCGACAGGGGGCGCAGCAGATACGCAGTATTTT.

The V call is TRBV7-6, the J call TRBJ2-5; possibly TRBD1 for D (8 bases). The CDR3 sequence is 18 residues long. The germline CDR1 and CDR2 sequences are SGHVS and FNYEAQ. V lost 0 bases to trimming and J lost 5 bases, with 22 bases between them. The CDR3 DNA follows: TGTGCCAGCAGCTTAGCACCAAATTTACAGGGGGGGAAGGAGACCCAGTACTTC. It is translated as CASSLAPNLQGGKETQYF.

This chain links TRBV19 with TRBJ2-7, with 9 positions matching TRBD1. The germline CDR1 and CDR2 sequences are LNHDA and SQIVND (reference sequence). V trimming: 3 bases; J trimming: 3 bases; junction bases outside the gene matches: 6. The CDR3 sequence is 15 residues long. The CDR3 nucleotides read TGTGCCAGTAGTATCGACAGGGGGGTGGGCTACGAGCAGTACTTC. It is translated as CASSIDRGVGYEQYF.